These 27 T cell receptor beta chains were all obtained from the same sample, sequenced in a study of cytomegalovirus exposure and HLA in healthy donors. It was with 60 Vbeta and 13 Jbeta primers that the PCR ran. Profiled with immunoSEQ multiplex PCR; TCRdb holds only in-frame clones, not every one. The data hold around 200,000 clones, with more than 65% observed a single time. The specimen sequenced was PBMCs. Every receptor here comes from a girl aged 2 to 9 in good health and CMV-seropositive.

This clone appeared a single time. The chain joins TRBV28 to TRBJ1-5; 8 positions agree with TRBD1. There are 15 residues in the CDR3. V gave up 7 bases and J gave up 5 bases; unmatched junction bases: 10. Germline V gives CDR1 MDHEN, CDR2 SYDVKM. The CDR3 is CASNKGRGLDQPQHF. The CDR3, as DNA: TGTGCCAGCAATAAGGGCAGGGGGCTTGATCAGCCCCAGCATTTT.

The chain carries TRBV6-1 and TRBJ1-2; weak D call: TRBD1 (5 bases). This CDR3 region has 15 residues. V dropped 1 base and J dropped 4 bases, with 13 bases sitting between them. Germline CDR1 reads MNHNS; CDR2 reads SASEGT. The CDR3, as DNA: TGTGCCAGCAGTGAAGGTGGGGCTATCTTCTATGGCTACACCTTC. Residues: CASSEGGAIFYGYTF.

The genes are TRBV7-6 and TRBJ2-1, with a tentative D call TRBD1 (6 bases). The CDR3 spans 17 residues. Germline V gene data show CDR1 as SGHVS and CDR2 as FNYEAQ. With 2 bases removed from V and 3 bases from J, the gap between germline ends came to 17 bases. This chain's CDR3 is CASSLLSHLDSYNEQFF. DNA for the CDR3: TGTGCCAGCAGCTTATTAAGTCATCTGGACAGCTACAATGAGCAGTTCTTC.

This clone is a singleton in its sample. The chain combines TRBV7-3 with TRBJ2-2; 11 nucleotides line up with TRBD2. After removal of 5 bases from V and 3 bases from J, the junction contained 5 bases not matched to a gene. The length of the CDR3 is 16 residues. CDR1 and CDR2 from the germline V gene are SGHTA and FQGTGA. The CDR3 DNA reads as TGTGCCAGCAGCGAAATAGCGGGAGGGGACACCGGGGAGCTGTTTTTT. Protein: CASSEIAGGDTGELFF.

This chain uses TRBV5-6 with TRBJ2-2; 11 bases match TRBD2. Germline lookup yields CDR1 SGHDT and CDR2 YYEEEE. The V and J ends lost 2 bases and 4 bases, in that order; junction bases with no gene match: 7. The CDR3 covers 17 residues. CDR3 nucleotides: TGTGCCAGCAGCTTCTCCGGGACTAGCGGAGTCACCGGGGAGCTGTTTTTT. Its translation is CASSFSGTSGVTGELFF.

The chain is built from TRBV5-1 and TRBJ2-7; 10 bases are shared with TRBD2. This CDR3 spans 17 amino acids. V lost 0 bases and J lost 2; bases outside the gene matches: 8. Germline-derived CDR1 and CDR2 are SGHRS and YFSETQ. The CDR3 bases are TGCGCCAGCAGCTTGGGGGTGGGACTAGCGTATGCCTACGAGCAGTACTTC. It is translated as CASSLGVGLAYAYEQYF. Filled out from reference TRBV5-1 and TRBJ2-7, the complete variable domain reads KAGVTQTPRYLIKTRGQQVTLSCSPISGHRSVSWYQQTPGQGLQFLFEYFSETQRNKGNFPGRFSGRQFSNSRSEMNVSTLELGDSALYLCASSLGVGLAYAYEQYFGPGTRLTVT.

This CDR3 reads CASRETGSTDTQYF. CDR3 coding DNA: TGTGCCAGCAGGGAGACAGGGTCGACAGATACGCAGTATTTT. This chain uses TRBV6-6 with TRBJ2-3; 7 bases are a match to TRBD1. In germline, CDR1 is MNHNY, CDR2 SVGAGI (reference sequence). There are 14 residues in the CDR3. V shed 6 bases, J shed 3 bases, and the junction held 6 bases outside the gene matches.

J is TRBJ1-2 and V is TRBV2; D remains ambiguous. Deletions cut 4 bases from V and 6 bases from J, with 6 bases between. CDR3 size: 11 residues. Looked up from germline, CDR1 is SNHLY and CDR2 is FYNNEI. The CDR3 bases are TGTGCCAGCAGTGGCCAGGATGGCTACACCTTC. It encodes CASSGQDGYTF.

J is TRBJ2-3 and V is TRBV2; the match to TRBD2 covers 7 bases. CDR1 SNHLY and CDR2 FYNNEI come from the germline V gene. J was trimmed by 5 bases and V by 11 bases; bases with no gene match: 10. The CDR3 extends over 13 amino acids. The CDR3 region has the DNA TGTGCCGGATTTAGCGGGTGGATAGATACGCAGTATTTT. Protein sequence: CAGFSGWIDTQYF. Together with reference TRBV2 and TRBJ2-3, the CDR3 gives the full variable domain: EPEVTQTPSHQVTQMGQEVILRCVPISNHLYFYWYRQILGQKVEFLVSFYNNEISEKSEIFDDQFSVERPDGSNFTLKIRSTKLEDSAMYFCAGFSGWIDTQYFGPGTRLTVL.

The CDR3 loop reads CAISESQYEQYF. The CDR3 region has the DNA TGTGCCATCAGTGAGTCCCAATACGAGCAGTACTTC. The J gene is TRBJ2-7, the V gene TRBV10-3, with D uncertain. Trimming left V 0 bases short and J 4 bases short, with 4 bases between. This CDR3 spans 12 amino acids. Germline V lookup: CDR1 ENHRY, CDR2 SYGVKD.

The chain uses TRBV7-2 and TRBJ2-1, with 7 positions matching TRBD2. CDR1 is SGHTA, CDR2 FQGNSA, per germline. The CDR3 length is 12 residues. Trimming removed 1 base from V and 15 bases from J; junction bases left unmatched: 6. The CDR3 sequence is CASSLGTSLSFF. The CDR3 nucleotides are TGTGCCAGCAGCTTAGGGACTAGTCTGTCGTTCTTC.

The rearrangement links TRBV28 to TRBJ2-7; D is perhaps TRBD2 (6 bases). V shed 6 bases and J shed 3 bases, with 21 bases lying between them. The CDR3 runs 16 residues. Germline CDR1 and CDR2: MDHEN and SYDVKM. CDR3 sequence (DNA): TGTGCCAGCAGCCCCGCGGGGAGCGCAAATCTCTACGAGCAGTACTTC. Residues: CASSPAGSANLYEQYF.

This chain uses TRBV29-1 with TRBJ1-1; D is ambiguous. The CDR3 length is 13 residues. Trimming took off 1 base at V and 5 bases at J, with 11 bases between the two ends. Germline V CDR1 and CDR2: SQVTM, ANQGSEA. The CDR3 coding sequence is TGCAGCGTTGAAGCGGGGTTCTTGACTGAAGCTTTCTTT. It specifies CSVEAGFLTEAFF.

V is TRBV2 and J is TRBJ2-7, with 7 bases lining up with TRBD1. CDR1 and CDR2 (germline): SNHLY, FYNNEI. This CDR3 has 14 amino acids. V lost 1 base to trimming and J lost 2 bases; unmatched junction nucleotides: 2. In DNA form, the CDR3 reads TGTGCCAGCAGTGAAGGGACAGGACCCTACGAGCAGTACTTC. This codes for CASSEGTGPYEQYF.

V usage is TRBV5-1 and J usage is TRBJ2-1; TRBD2 matches 11 bases. The germline CDR1 and CDR2 sequences are SGHRS and YFSETQ. Unmatched junction bases numbered 4, after V lost 4 bases and J lost 1 base. The CDR3 contains 16 residues. CDR3 in amino acids: CASSPTSGKSYNEQFF. CDR3 nucleotides: TGCGCCAGCAGCCCGACTAGCGGGAAGTCCTACAATGAGCAGTTCTTC. The full variable domain, in which reference TRBV5-1 and TRBJ2-1 provide the parts outside the CDR3, is KAGVTQTPRYLIKTRGQQVTLSCSPISGHRSVSWYQQTPGQGLQFLFEYFSETQRNKGNFPGRFSGRQFSNSRSEMNVSTLELGDSALYLCASSPTSGKSYNEQFFGPGTRLTVL.

The chain carries TRBV28 and TRBJ2-2, with a possible D match to TRBD1 (6 bases). This CDR3 is built from 13 residues. The germline V gene has CDR1 MDHEN and CDR2 SYDVKM. Trimming stripped 3 bases from V and 8 bases from J, with 10 bases between. The CDR3 DNA is TGTGCCAGCAGTTTTACAGGGTTAGGGGAGCTGTTTTTT. Its translation is CASSFTGLGELFF.

This clone was recorded once. The DNA of the CDR3 is TGTGCCAGCAGCCCGGGAGTAGGTTACTACGAGCAGTACTTC. As protein: CASSPGVGYYEQYF. The chain links TRBV11-2 to TRBJ2-7; tentative D call: TRBD2 (6 bases). CDR3 size: 14 residues. Between the trimmed V and J ends, which lost 5 bases and 3 bases, there was a span of 14 bases. From germline, CDR1 is SGHAT and CDR2 FQNNGV.

The chain recombines TRBV15 with TRBJ2-1, with 7 positions matching TRBD2. The V gene's germline CDR1 is LNHNV and CDR2 YYDKDF (reference sequence). This CDR3 has 15 residues. V trimming: 4 bases; J trimming: 5 bases; junction bases outside the gene matches: 8. Written as DNA, the CDR3 is TGTGCCACCAGCACGGGCCGGGACTATGACAATGAGCAGTTCTTC. It specifies CATSTGRDYDNEQFF.

This sequence joins TRBV10-3 and TRBJ1-4; D possibly corresponds to TRBD1 (5 bases). CDR3 length equals 13 residues. Per germline, CDR1 ENHRY and CDR2 SYGVKD. Trimming shortened V by 4 bases and J by 12 bases, and 15 bases separated the two germline ends. The CDR3 reads CAISGSLSRELFF. In nucleotides, the CDR3 is TGTGCCATCAGTGGGAGCCTATCCAGGGAACTGTTTTTT.

A few counts support this clone. The chain carries TRBV30 and TRBJ1-2; D not certain. Germline lookup yields CDR1 GTSNPN and CDR2 SVGIG (reference sequence). This CDR3 spans 13 amino acids. Trimming removed 0 bases at V and 4 bases at J, with 9 bases between. The CDR3 sequence is CAWSVNIPYGYTF. The CDR3 DNA follows: TGTGCCTGGAGTGTTAACATACCCTATGGCTACACCTTC.

The V and J genes are TRBV14 and TRBJ2-7, with TRBD1 matching over 10 bases. V lost 0 bases to trimming and J lost 6 bases; unmatched junction nucleotides: 2. Germline V gives CDR1 SGHDN, CDR2 FVKESK. This CDR3 has 14 residues. The DNA of the CDR3 is TGTGCCAGCAGCCAAGAGGGACAGGGGTTCGAGCAGTACTTC. It encodes CASSQEGQGFEQYF.

This rearrangement joins TRBV6-1 to TRBJ1-2; TRBD1 aligns across 8 bases. Per germline, CDR1 MNHNS and CDR2 SASEGT. V lost 7 bases, J lost 1 base, and 8 bases stayed unmatched. This CDR3 comprises 15 residues. The DNA for the CDR3 is TGTGCCAGCACTAGGACAGGGACAAATAACTATGGCTACACCTTC. It specifies CASTRTGTNNYGYTF.

V gene TRBV7-2 combines with J gene TRBJ2-5; TRBD2 agrees at 7 bases. V dropped 4 bases and J dropped 4; count of bases not matched to a gene: 3. The germline CDR1 and CDR2 sequences are SGHTA and FQGNSA. This CDR3 comprises 13 residues. CDR3 residues: CASSYGLGETQYF. The CDR3 coding sequence is TGTGCCAGCAGCTACGGACTAGGAGAGACCCAGTACTTC.

This chain uses TRBV4-2 with TRBJ2-3, with a possible D match to TRBD2 (6 bases). V lost 4 bases and J 5 bases, leaving 16 bases between the germline ends. The CDR3 has 15 amino acids. Germline loops: CDR1 LGHNA, CDR2 YNFKEQ. DNA of the CDR3: TGTGCCAGCAGCCCTGGACTAACCGGGGAAGATACGCAGTATTTT. Encoded protein: CASSPGLTGEDTQYF.

The table lists this clone with a count of one. The gene calls are TRBV7-2 and TRBJ1-5, with D perhaps matching TRBD1 (5 bases). The germline V and J ends were trimmed by 10 bases and 4 bases, with 17 bases remaining between them. This CDR3 is built from 14 residues. The germline V gene has CDR1 SGHTA and CDR2 FQGNSA. CDR3: CATTPGAANQPQHF. In nucleotides, the CDR3 is TGTGCCACCACCCCTGGGGCAGCTAATCAGCCCCAGCATTTT.

V gene TRBV7-3 combines with J gene TRBJ2-6, with D possibly TRBD2 on 6 matching bases. This CDR3 comprises 19 residues. With 1 base removed from V and 0 bases from J, the gap between germline ends came to 16 bases. Looked up from germline, CDR1 is SGHTA and CDR2 is FQGTGA. CDR3 loop: CASSLMRDRNYSGANVLTF. The CDR3 region has the DNA TGTGCCAGCAGCTTAATGCGGGACCGAAATTACTCTGGGGCCAACGTCCTGACTTTC.

V is TRBV28 and J is TRBJ2-3, with 12 nucleotides matching TRBD2. The trim removed 9 bases at V and 4 bases at J, leaving 8 bases unmatched. The CDR3 loop spans 15 amino acids. Germline V gene lookup returns CDR1 MDHEN and CDR2 SYDVKM. CDR3 region: CASGLAGGPADTQYF. CDR3 nucleotide sequence: TGTGCCAGTGGGCTAGCGGGAGGGCCCGCAGATACGCAGTATTTT. Full variable domain (rest looked up from reference TRBV28 and TRBJ2-3): DVKVTQSSRYLVKRTGEKVFLECVQDMDHENMFWYRQDPGLGLRLIYFSYDVKMKEKGDIPEGYSVSREKKERFSLILESASTNQTSMYLCASGLAGGPADTQYFGPGTRLTVL.